This TCR beta chain derives from a study of shared clonotypes between healthy human individuals (dated by TCRdb to about 2020). For the wider study: Three men and a couple of women, aged 18 to 49 years, made up the cohort. Blood TCR repertoires of roughly 5 healthy adults were deeply sequenced to estimate repertoire size and the extent of clonotype sharing between individuals. Libraries were prepared and TCR repertoires were sequenced by different laboratories using diverse techniques, in order to increase sequencing depth and limit assay-specific biases. Leukapheresis yielded between about 0.9 and 8.9 billion PBMCs per donor. Overall results and qualifications from the work: Sampling was restricted to blood, and TCR repertoires in tissues likely differ from the TCR repertoires found in blood. Because the study included only a small number of donors, the genetic and exposure-history diversity represented was limited. Based on pairwise subsampling, the degree of clonotype sharing among donors was expected to be affected by sequencing depth.

Comment on this clone: Which antigen it targets is not known. Base qualities were left out, and no much larger clone turns up one base away.

From V the trimming removes 9 bases and from J it removes 4 bases, while the gene matches leave 2 bases of the junction unaccounted for. Per the germline V gene, ENHRY is the CDR1 and SYGVKD is the CDR2. Including the terminal cysteine and phenylalanine, the CDR3 comprises 13 residues. Kept here is only the CDR3 DNA, which spans 39 bases and is read in frame from base 1. Using the deep immunoSEQ assay, multiplex PCR amplified TCR CDR3 regions from genomic DNA. Genomic DNA extracted from each cell subset was distributed evenly over all wells of several immunoSEQ 96-well plates, and each plate served as one replicate. For unsorted PBMC, around 330 ng genomic DNA, equal to approximately 30,000 T cell genomes, was loaded into each replicate PCR. Genomic DNA from unsorted PBMC was sequenced over ten immunoSEQ deep assay plates. Purified libraries were measured with a Qubit 3.0 fluorometer, size-checked on a Bioanalyzer 2100, and measured again with the KAPA Library Quantification kit. Every immunoSEQ 96-well plate was sequenced on a separate single-read 150-cycle Illumina NextSeq 550 flow cell. The paper's data handling went like this. Because the immunoSEQ output included only junctional sequences and no quality scores, the filtering could not be the same as the filtering used for full-length reads. Sequences were annotated with PyIR, a Python wrapper for IgBLAST v1.9, using IMGT germline references to assign V/J genes and CDR3. Reads were removed for weak V/J assignments (E-value above 1e-6), missing CDR3, stop codons, out-of-frame junctions, or ambiguous translated residues. A V3J clonotype was defined by an identical inferred V gene, J gene, and CDR3 amino acid sequence. Percentage overlap between repertoires was computed as shared unique clonotypes divided by the size of the smaller repertoire. RTK rarefaction, the Chao1 estimator, and Recon v2.1 estimates of unobserved clonotypes were used to assess repertoire richness. The clones in this table, taken by TCRdb from immuneACCESS, are in-frame only. Not every clone is retained; where verified, under half of the shortfall comes from an unresolved V gene, and the cause of the rest is unknown. V and J calls and clone size are those listed in that table; D and trimming were worked out from the DNA. Counted in this sample were about half a million clones; around 80% of them appeared once. Clones ranked in the top ten supply roughly 12% of the sample.

The donors were healthy, HIV-negative adults with no recently reported acute infections or vaccinations. Every donor was a Caucasian adult residing in Nashville, Tennessee, USA. For unsorted samples, tens of millions of PBMCs were counted and genomic DNA was extracted with the QIAamp DNA Blood Mini kit. After blood collection by leukapheresis, PBMCs were isolated using Ficoll-Histopaque density gradient centrifugation and then cryopreserved in the vapor phase of liquid nitrogen. What was sequenced was PBMCs. The V gene is TRBV10-3 and the J gene is TRBJ2-5, with TRBD2 identical over 13 junction bases. This TCR derives from a woman between 35 and 50 years old in good health. Some clones in this sample may be carry-over from other donors' samples. CDR3 region: CAIRLAGGETQYF. In nucleotides, the sequence is TGTGCCATAAGACTAGCGGGAGGAGAGACCCAGTACTTC.